This T cell receptor beta chain stems from a study of PD-1 blockade in classical Hodgkin lymphoma. Study observations and caveats: The origin of the repertoire differences remains undefined, with disease activity or prior therapy as possible causes.

Generated by immunoSEQ multiplex PCR, the TCRdb table keeps only in-frame clones and is missing some. The table lists roughly 26,000 clones, 85% to 90% of them singletons. Remarks on this clone: Antigen: not known.

There are 19 residues in the CDR3. V lost 6 bases to trimming and J lost 0 bases, with 24 bases between them. Per the germline V gene, CDR1 is LNHDA and CDR2 is SQIVND (reference sequence). Relapse after autologous stem cell transplantation occurred in every patient, and brentuximab vedotin exposure varied. This clonotype originated in a human donor with classical Hodgkin lymphoma. The chain links TRBV19 to TRBJ1-5; a possible D gene is TRBD1 (5 bases). The sample was peripheral blood mononuclear cells (PBMCs), taken at baseline. DNA of the CDR3: TGTGCCAGTAGCCGTGTGCAGGGCTTGAGCGCCGCTAGCAATCAGCCCCAGCATTTT. Translation gives CASSRVQGLSAASNQPQHF. Based on the CDR3 plus reference TRBV19 and TRBJ1-5, the full variable domain is DGGITQSPKYLFRKEGQNVTLSCEQNLNHDAMYWYRQDPGQGLRLIYYSQIVNDFQKGDIAEGYSVSREKKESFPLTVTSAQKNPTAFYLCASSRVQGLSAASNQPQHFGDGTRLSIL.